These T cell receptor beta chains were read from a single sample in a study of blood T cell repertoires in COVID-19. Repertoires were generated with immunoSEQ multiplex PCR, while TCRdb's copy carries only in-frame clones and drops some. This table has 44,000 or so clones, less than 90% appearing once. The source material was peripheral blood. The receptors derive from a human donor in a cohort sampled during active COVID-19. CDR3s include the opening cysteine and the closing phenylalanine or tryptophan. D genes are given only for firm matches. Expanded clones are given a class, and other clones once, few, many or no size at all.

v_call	j_call	clone_size	d_call	cdr3_aa	cdr3_nt
TRBV19	TRBJ2-5	.	TRBD2	CASGLAETQYF	TGTGCCAGTGGACTAGCTGAGACCCAGTACTTC
TRBV11-3	TRBJ1-3	once	TRBD1	CASSSGQGRGNTIYF	TGTGCCAGCAGCTCGGGACAGGGCAGGGGAAACACCATATATTTT
TRBV29-1	TRBJ2-5	.	.	CSGRQGGVMGTQYF	TGCAGCGGCAGACAGGGAGGTGTAATGGGGACCCAGTACTTC
TRBV12-3/TRBV12-4	TRBJ2-5	.	.	CASSRLVQETQYF	TGTGCCAGCAGCCGACTGGTTCAAGAGACCCAGTACTTC
TRBV6-5	TRBJ1-6	.	TRBD1	CASSYLPGQGASPLHF	TGTGCCAGCAGTTATCTACCCGGACAGGGGGCGTCACCCCTCCACTTT
TRBV11-3	TRBJ1-1	.	.	CASSLVVNTEAFF	TGTGCCAGCAGCTTAGTCGTGAACACTGAAGCTTTCTTT
TRBV5-4	TRBJ2-5	.	.	CASSPSSGETQYF	TGTGCCAGCAGCCCAAGTTCGGGAGAGACCCAGTACTTC
TRBV19	TRBJ1-5	.	.	CASSDRGPYSNQPQHF	TGTGCCAGTAGTGACAGAGGCCCCTATAGCAATCAGCCCCAGCATTTT
TRBV5-4	TRBJ2-7	.	TRBD1	CASSSRTGNEQYF	TGTGCCAGCAGCTCCAGGACAGGCAACGAGCAGTACTTC
TRBV3-1/TRBV3-2	TRBJ1-1	.	TRBD1	CASSQPYRGIRRMNTEAFF	TGTGCCAGCAGCCAACCCTACAGGGGTATAAGGAGGATGAACACTGAAGCTTTCTTT
TRBV19	TRBJ2-5	.	.	CASSMIRGPQETQYF	TGTGCCAGTAGTATGATAAGAGGCCCCCAAGAGACCCAGTACTTC
TRBV5-1	TRBJ1-2	.	TRBD1	CASSPGQGGTNGYTF	TGCGCCAGCAGCCCCGGACAGGGAGGGACTAATGGCTACACCTTC
TRBV6-5	TRBJ2-7	.	.	CASSPGQLLEQYF	TGTGCCAGCAGTCCCGGACAGCTACTCGAGCAGTACTTC
TRBV7-9	TRBJ2-7	.	.	CAGSTSSYEQYF	TGTGCCGGATCGACATCCTCCTACGAGCAGTACTTC
TRBV13	TRBJ2-5	.	.	CASSPQGGQETQYF	TGTGCCAGCAGCCCACAGGGTGGGCAAGAGACCCAGTACTTC
TRBV25-1	TRBJ2-5	.	TRBD2	CASSEPVGLGETQYF	TGTGCCAGCAGTGAACCCGTAGGACTAGGGGAGACCCAGTACTTC
TRBV29-1	TRBJ1-2	.	.	CSVEAGNGYTF	TGCAGCGTTGAGGCAGGGAATGGCTACACCTTC
TRBV9	TRBJ2-3	.	.	CASSVAGDPTDTQYF	TGTGCCAGCAGCGTAGCGGGGGACCCCACAGATACGCAGTATTTT
TRBV14	TRBJ1-6	once	.	CASSPIQGRAYNSPLHF	TGTGCCAGCAGCCCCATCCAGGGGAGGGCCTATAATTCACCCCTCCACTTT
TRBV6-1	TRBJ2-5	.	.	CASSESRGRETQYF	TGTGCCAGCAGTGAGAGTAGGGGTCGCGAGACCCAGTACTTC
TRBV7-9	TRBJ2-7	few	.	CASSLSGYEQYF	TGTGCCAGCAGCTTATCAGGGTACGAGCAGTACTTC
TRBV18	TRBJ1-2	.	TRBD1	CASSPTGGDYGYTF	TGTGCCAGCTCACCGACAGGGGGCGACTATGGCTACACCTTC
TRBV13	TRBJ2-7	.	TRBD1	CASSPQDRSSYEQYF	TGTGCCAGCAGCCCGCAGGACAGGAGCTCCTACGAGCAGTACTTC
TRBV21-1	TRBJ2-5	.	.	CASTEHLGETQYF	TGTGCCAGCACCGAACACCTAGGAGAGACCCAGTACTTC
TRBV7-2	TRBJ1-6	.	.	CASSPDGQLNSPLHF	TGTGCCAGCAGCCCCGACGGACAGTTAAATTCACCCCTCCACTTT
TRBV7-8	TRBJ1-4	.	.	CASSLADMYPEKLFF	TGTGCCAGCAGCTTAGCGGACATGTATCCAGAAAAACTGTTTTTT
TRBV6-5	TRBJ1-1	.	.	CASSPQGRKAEAFF	TGTGCCAGCAGTCCCCAAGGGAGAAAGGCTGAAGCTTTCTTT
TRBV9	TRBJ1-2	.	.	CASSVAPQGRGYTF	TGTGCCAGCAGCGTAGCCCCCCAGGGTCGTGGCTACACCTTC
TRBV29-1	TRBJ2-1	.	TRBD2	CSVDLAGGNEQFF	TGCAGCGTCGATCTAGCGGGGGGCAATGAGCAGTTCTTC
TRBV9	TRBJ2-1	.	TRBD1	CASSPGTVSYNEQFF	TGTGCCAGCAGCCCAGGGACAGTCTCCTACAATGAGCAGTTCTTC
TRBV7-9	TRBJ2-5	.	.	CASSLGRGYQETQYF	TGTGCCAGCAGCTTAGGACGGGGGTACCAAGAGACCCAGTACTTC
TRBV27	TRBJ2-3	once	.	CASSFTGTDTQYF	TGTGCCAGCAGTTTCACAGGGACAGATACGCAGTATTTT
TRBV5-5	TRBJ2-3	.	.	CASSFAGVDTQYF	TGTGCCAGCAGCTTCGCCGGGGTGGATACGCAGTATTTT
TRBV24-1	TRBJ2-2	.	.	CATSDSTGYGELFF	TGTGCCACCAGTGATTCCACGGGTTACGGGGAGCTGTTTTTT
TRBV18	TRBJ2-3	.	.	CASSPGRGVTDTQYF	TGTGCCAGCTCACCTGGACGGGGTGTGACAGATACGCAGTATTTT
TRBV19	TRBJ1-5	.	.	CASSIRTVNQPQHF	TGTGCCAGTAGTATAAGGACAGTTAATCAGCCCCAGCATTTT
TRBV29-1	TRBJ1-4	.	.	CSVRRGSNEKLFF	TGCAGCGTGCGCCGGGGGTCTAATGAAAAACTGTTTTTT
TRBV5-4	TRBJ2-1	.	TRBD2	CASSLERGGGGAEQFF	TGTGCCAGCAGCTTGGAGCGGGGGGGCGGAGGGGCTGAGCAGTTCTTC
TRBV30	TRBJ2-7	.	TRBD2	CAWTSTSGGVSSYEQYF	TGTGCCTGGACCTCGACTAGCGGGGGTGTTAGCTCCTACGAGCAGTACTTC
TRBV5-1	TRBJ1-5	.	.	CASSLDGYSNQPQHF	TGCGCCAGCAGCTTGGACGGGTATAGCAATCAGCCCCAGCATTTT
TRBV7-2	TRBJ2-7	.	TRBD2	CASSSRLAGTEQYF	TGTGCCAGCAGCTCTAGGCTAGCGGGGACCGAGCAGTACTTC
TRBV6-8	TRBJ2-7	.	.	CASSYSQIRGRSHEQYF	TGTGCCAGCAGCTACTCTCAAATCAGGGGTAGGTCCCACGAGCAGTACTTC
TRBV10-3	TRBJ1-5	few	.	CAITEDSNQPQHF	TGTGCCATCACCGAGGATAGCAATCAGCCCCAGCATTTT
TRBV25-1	TRBJ2-1	.	TRBD1	CASSVTGTGSAGQFF	TGTGCCAGCAGTGTCACCGGGACAGGGAGTGCGGGGCAGTTCTTC